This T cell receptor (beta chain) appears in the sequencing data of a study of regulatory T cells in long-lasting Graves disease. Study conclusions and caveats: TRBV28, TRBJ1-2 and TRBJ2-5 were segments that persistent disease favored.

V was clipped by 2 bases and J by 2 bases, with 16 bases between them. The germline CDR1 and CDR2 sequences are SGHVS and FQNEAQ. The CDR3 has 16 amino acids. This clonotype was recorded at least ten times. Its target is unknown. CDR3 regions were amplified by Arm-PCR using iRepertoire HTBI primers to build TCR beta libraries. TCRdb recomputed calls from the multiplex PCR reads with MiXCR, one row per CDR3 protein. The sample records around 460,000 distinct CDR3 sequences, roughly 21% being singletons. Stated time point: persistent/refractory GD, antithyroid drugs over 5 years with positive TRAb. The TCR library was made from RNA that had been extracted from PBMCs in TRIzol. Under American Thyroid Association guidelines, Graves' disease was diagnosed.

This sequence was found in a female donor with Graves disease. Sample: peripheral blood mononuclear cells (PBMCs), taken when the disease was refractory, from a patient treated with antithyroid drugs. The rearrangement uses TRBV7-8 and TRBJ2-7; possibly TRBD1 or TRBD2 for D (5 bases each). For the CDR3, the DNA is TGTGCCAGCAGCTTAAGGGCCGGGACGGGCACCTACGAGCAGTACTTC. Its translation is CASSLRAGTGTYEQYF.